Presented here are 12 T cell receptor beta chains from one specimen sequenced in a study of CD8 T cells in ankylosing spondylitis. Each CDR3 protein gets one entry after TCRdb re-called the 5' RACE reads with MiXCR. The sample includes 250,000 to 400,000 distinct CDR3 sequences, around 10% of them seen just once. The sample taken for sequencing was blood, either unsorted or a sorted T cell fraction (not recorded which). The receptors stem from a female donor with ankylosing spondylitis or in good health (not recorded which).

This clonotype was seen a handful of times. V usage is TRBV15 and J usage is TRBJ2-5; no clear D gene. Between the trimmed V and J ends, which lost 1 base and 2 bases, there was a span of 5 bases. This CDR3 is 13 amino acids long. Germline V gene lookup returns CDR1 LNHNV and CDR2 YYDKDF (reference sequence). This CDR3 is CATSRGDQETQYF. The CDR3 DNA follows: TGTGCCACCAGCAGAGGGGATCAAGAGACCCAGTACTTC. Variable domain in full (rest from reference TRBV15 and TRBJ2-5): DAMVIQNPRYQVTQFGKPVTLSCSQTLNHNVMYWYQQKSSQAPKLLFHYYDKDFNNEADTPDNFQSRRPNTSFCFLDIRSPGLGDTAMYLCATSRGDQETQYFGPGTRLLVL.

This clonotype showed up many times. The V and J genes are TRBV6-6 and TRBJ2-3, with unresolved D. From germline, CDR1 is MNHNY and CDR2 SVGAGI (reference sequence). V was shortened by 6 bases and J by 1 base, with 8 bases between the two germline ends. The CDR3 loop spans 13 amino acids. The CDR3 DNA reads as TGTGCCAGCAGCGGCGAACGCACAGATACGCAGTATTTT. Protein sequence: CASSGERTDTQYF.

This clonotype was observed at least ten times. The CDR3 region is CSVESPVDYPYNEEQFF. The CDR3 nucleotides are TGCAGCGTTGAATCGCCGGTGGACTACCCGTACAATGAGGAGCAGTTCTTC. V is TRBV29-1 and J is TRBJ2-1; possibly TRBD2 for D (6 bases). The CDR3 is 17 amino acids. From germline, CDR1 is SQVTM and CDR2 ANQGSEA. Deletions cut 2 bases from V and 10 bases from J, with 27 bases between.

This clonotype was recorded many times. V and J are TRBV9 and TRBJ2-3, with 7 bases lining up with TRBD2. The V segment lost 4 bases and the J segment 2 bases; nucleotides outside the gene matches: 10. CDR1 and CDR2 from the germline V gene are SGDLS and YYNGEE. The CDR3 extends over 16 amino acids. This chain's CDR3 is CASSPDQRGNTDTQYF. The CDR3 bases are TGTGCCAGCAGCCCGGACCAGCGGGGAAACACAGATACGCAGTATTTT.

In its sample, this clonotype was seen a few times. The genes are TRBV7-9 and TRBJ2-2; 7 nucleotides match TRBD1. The CDR3 runs to 15 residues. The junction had 5 bases not matched to a gene; V was cut back by 6 bases and J by 1 base. CDR1 and CDR2 (germline): SEHNR, FQNEAQ (reference sequence). The CDR3 DNA reads TGTGCCAGCAGTTTCACAGGGGTGAACACCGGGGAGCTGTTTTTT. Translating gives CASSFTGVNTGELFF.

This clonotype was observed at least ten times. The chain is built from TRBV29-1 and TRBJ1-2; possibly TRBD1 for D (6 bases). Between the trimmed V and J ends, which lost 7 bases and 2 bases, there was a span of 11 bases. Germline V gene data show CDR1 as SQVTM and CDR2 as ANQGSEA. The CDR3 consists of 12 residues. The CDR3 nucleotides read TGCAGCGCTCCCGACAGGAACTATGGCTACACCTTC. Amino acid sequence: CSAPDRNYGYTF.

At least ten counts were recorded for this clonotype. The V and J genes are TRBV20-1 and TRBJ1-2; D possibly corresponds to TRBD1 (5 bases). Germline CDR1 reads DFQATT; CDR2 reads SNEGSKA (reference sequence). This CDR3 spans 13 amino acids. The V gene lost 6 bases and the J gene lost 0 bases, with 11 bases spanning the gap. The DNA of the CDR3 is TGCAGTGCCAGACAGCCAGCTAACTATGGCTACACCTTC. It specifies CSARQPANYGYTF.

This clonotype was detected ten times or more. The chain couples TRBV6-5 to TRBJ2-1; D gene unclear. V shed 2 bases and J shed 10 bases, with 6 bases lying between them. Looked up from germline, CDR1 is MNHEY and CDR2 is SVGAGI. The CDR3 loop spans 11 amino acids. DNA for the CDR3: TGTGCCAGCAGTTACGGTGGCGAGCAGTTCTTC. It is translated as CASSYGGEQFF.

This clonotype was found a few times. This rearrangement joins TRBV6-1 to TRBJ1-1; possible D gene TRBD1, 5 bases. The CDR3 has 14 residues. Germline V gene data show CDR1 as MNHNS and CDR2 as SASEGT. The ends were cut back, 4 bases at V and 3 bases at J, with 12 bases in the middle. The CDR3 nucleotides read TGTGCCAGCAGTGCTTCCAGGGCCGACACTGAAGCTTTCTTT. Amino acids: CASSASRADTEAFF.

The chain links TRBV6-2 or TRBV6-3 to TRBJ2-7; 9 nucleotides align to TRBD2. Per germline, CDR1 MNHEY and CDR2 SVGEGT. V was clipped by 8 bases and J by 3 bases; unmatched bases: 11. The length of the CDR3 is 15 residues. The CDR3 protein is CASERLAEGDYEQYF. The CDR3 DNA reads as TGTGCCAGCGAAAGACTAGCGGAGGGCGACTACGAGCAGTACTTC.

This clonotype has a count of ten or more. V is TRBV2 and J is TRBJ2-2; 8 bases align to TRBD1. Germline assignment: CDR1 SNHLY and CDR2 FYNNEI. The V and J ends lost 10 bases and 4 bases, in that order; junction bases with no gene match: 14. This CDR3 is built from 16 residues. The CDR3 sequence: CAIGGNQGARTGELFF. DNA of the CDR3: TGTGCCATAGGAGGGAACCAGGGGGCGCGCACCGGGGAGCTGTTTTTT.

This clonotype was counted only a few times. This chain uses TRBV11-2 with TRBJ2-3; 9 bases are a match to TRBD2. Trimming at V came to 3 bases and at J to 6 bases, leaving 16 bases not matched to a gene. Looked up from germline, CDR1 is SGHAT and CDR2 is FQNNGV. This CDR3 is built from 18 residues. The CDR3 coding sequence is TGTGCCAGCAGCTTGGATACGACTAGCGGAGGGATCAGGGATACGCAGTATTTT. Translating it yields CASSLDTTSGGIRDTQYF. Looking up the rest from reference TRBV11-2 and TRBJ2-3 gives the full variable domain: EAGVAQSPRYKIIEKRQSVAFWCNPISGHATLYWYQQILGQGPKLLIQFQNNGVVDDSQLPKDRFSAERLKGVDSTLKIQPAKLEDSAVYLCASSLDTTSGGIRDTQYFGPGTRLTVL.